This T cell receptor beta chain appears in the sequencing data of a study of regulatory T cells in long-lasting Graves disease. Through Arm-PCR of CDR3 regions and iRepertoire HTBI primers, TCR beta libraries were built. Original processing notes: Across samples, 62 TRBV and 13 to 15 TRBJ segments were found. TCRdb called the multiplex PCR reads again in MiXCR, with one record for every CDR3 protein. The V and J calls here are based on TCRdb, not the publication. The data hold some 420,000 distinct CDR3 sequences, with about 20% observed a single time. Time point noted: persistent/refractory GD, antithyroid drugs over 5 years with positive TRAb. PBMC-extracted RNA yielded the TCR library. The ends were cut back, 4 bases at V and 2 bases at J, with 11 bases in the middle. The CDR3 sequence is 14 residues long. CDR1 MDHEN and CDR2 SYDVKM come from the germline V gene. In its sample, this clonotype was seen many times.

The sequenced sample was peripheral blood mononuclear cells (PBMCs), obtained when the disease was refractory, from a patient treated with antithyroid drugs. The chain has TRBV28 and TRBJ1-1, with a possible D match to TRBD1 (5 bases). This clonotype originated in a female donor with Graves disease. This CDR3 reads CASSSQDSNTEAFF. The CDR3 DNA sequence: TGTGCCAGCAGTTCCCAAGACAGTAACACTGAAGCTTTCTTT.